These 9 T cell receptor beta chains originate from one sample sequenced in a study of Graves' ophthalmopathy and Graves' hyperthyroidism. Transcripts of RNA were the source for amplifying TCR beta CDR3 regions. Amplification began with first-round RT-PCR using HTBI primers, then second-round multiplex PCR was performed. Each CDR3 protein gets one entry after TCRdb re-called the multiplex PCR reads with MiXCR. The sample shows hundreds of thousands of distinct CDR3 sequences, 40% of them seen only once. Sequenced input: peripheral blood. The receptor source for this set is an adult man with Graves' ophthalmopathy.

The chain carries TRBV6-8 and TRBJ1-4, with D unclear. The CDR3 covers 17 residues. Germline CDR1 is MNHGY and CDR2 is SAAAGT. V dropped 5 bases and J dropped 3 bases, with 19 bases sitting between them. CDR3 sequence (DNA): TGTGCCAGCAGTGCTAGATACGCGGCACCCTCTAATGAAAAACTGTTTTTT. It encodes CASSARYAAPSNEKLFF.

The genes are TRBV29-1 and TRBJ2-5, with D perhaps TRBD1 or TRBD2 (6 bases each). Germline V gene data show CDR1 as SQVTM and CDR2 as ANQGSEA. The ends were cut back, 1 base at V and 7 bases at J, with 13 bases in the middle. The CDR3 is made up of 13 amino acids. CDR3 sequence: CSVEAGAGGTQYF. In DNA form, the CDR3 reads TGCAGCGTTGAAGCAGGGGCCGGGGGGACCCAGTACTTC.

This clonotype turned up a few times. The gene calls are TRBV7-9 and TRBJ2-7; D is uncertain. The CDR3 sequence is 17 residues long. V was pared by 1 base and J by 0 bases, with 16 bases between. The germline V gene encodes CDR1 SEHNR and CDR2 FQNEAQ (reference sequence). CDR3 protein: CASSLGSYGEYSYEQYF. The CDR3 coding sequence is TGTGCCAGCAGCTTAGGAAGTTATGGCGAATACTCCTACGAGCAGTACTTC.

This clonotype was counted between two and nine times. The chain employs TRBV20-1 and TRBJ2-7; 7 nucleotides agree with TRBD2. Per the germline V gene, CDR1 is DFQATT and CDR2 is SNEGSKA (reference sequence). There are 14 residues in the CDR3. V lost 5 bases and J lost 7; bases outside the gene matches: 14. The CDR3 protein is CSAGSSGTNREQYF. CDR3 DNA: TGCAGTGCTGGATCCTCCGGGACTAATAGGGAGCAGTACTTC.

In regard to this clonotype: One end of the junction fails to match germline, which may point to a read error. CDR3 loop: CASRPQADNTEAFF. CDR3 coding DNA: TGTGCTAGCAGACCGCAGGCCGACAACACTGAAGCTTTCTTT. The chain recombines TRBV7-9 with TRBJ1-1; D gene ambiguous. Germline CDR1 is SEHNR and CDR2 is FQNEAQ (reference sequence). The CDR3 runs 14 residues.

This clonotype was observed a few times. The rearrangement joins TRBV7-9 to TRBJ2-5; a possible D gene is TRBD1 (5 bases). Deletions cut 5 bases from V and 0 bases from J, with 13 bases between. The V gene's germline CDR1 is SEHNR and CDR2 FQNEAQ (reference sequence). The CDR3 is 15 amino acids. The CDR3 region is CASSLDSWYQETQYF. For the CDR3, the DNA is TGTGCCAGCAGCCTTGACAGTTGGTACCAAGAGACCCAGTACTTC.

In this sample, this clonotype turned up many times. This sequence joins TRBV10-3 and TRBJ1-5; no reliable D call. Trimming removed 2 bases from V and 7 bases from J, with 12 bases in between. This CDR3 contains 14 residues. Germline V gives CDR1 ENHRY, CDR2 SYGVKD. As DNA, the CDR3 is TGTGCCATCAGTGAGGGCCAGGTCCTCCAGCCCCAGCATTTT. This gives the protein CAISEGQVLQPQHF.

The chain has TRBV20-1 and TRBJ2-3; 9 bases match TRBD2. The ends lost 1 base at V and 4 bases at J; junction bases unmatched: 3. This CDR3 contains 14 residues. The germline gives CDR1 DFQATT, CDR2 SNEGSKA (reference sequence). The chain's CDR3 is CSARAGTSSDTQYF. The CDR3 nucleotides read TGCAGTGCTAGAGCAGGGACTAGCTCAGATACGCAGTATTTT.

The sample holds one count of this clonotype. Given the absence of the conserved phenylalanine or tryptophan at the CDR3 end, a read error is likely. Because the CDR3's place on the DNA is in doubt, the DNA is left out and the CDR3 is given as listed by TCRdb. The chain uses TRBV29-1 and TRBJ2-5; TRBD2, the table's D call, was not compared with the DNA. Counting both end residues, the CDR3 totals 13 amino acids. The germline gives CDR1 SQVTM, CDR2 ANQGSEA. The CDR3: CASSRTSGETQHL.